Here is one TCR beta chain with its context. This CDR3 is 14 amino acids long. The V segment lost 5 bases and the J segment 5 bases; nucleotides outside the gene matches: 7. Looked up from germline, CDR1 is SNHLY and CDR2 is FYNNEI. The record originates from a study of long-term antiretroviral therapy in people with HIV. The assay used was immunoSEQ (version v3.0), run at survey level. Repertoires were generated with immunoSEQ multiplex PCR, while TCRdb's copy carries only in-frame clones and drops some. The sample yields 25,000 to 35,000 clones, approximately 78% seen once. The material sequenced was unsorted PBMCs, taken 1.5 years before starting antiretroviral therapy. The J gene is TRBJ2-7, the V gene TRBV2; TRBD1 matches 9 bases. The source is a man younger than 35 with HIV. The CDR3 loop reads CASSLWTGANEQYF. DNA of the CDR3: TGTGCCAGCAGTCTCTGGACAGGGGCAAACGAGCAGTACTTC.